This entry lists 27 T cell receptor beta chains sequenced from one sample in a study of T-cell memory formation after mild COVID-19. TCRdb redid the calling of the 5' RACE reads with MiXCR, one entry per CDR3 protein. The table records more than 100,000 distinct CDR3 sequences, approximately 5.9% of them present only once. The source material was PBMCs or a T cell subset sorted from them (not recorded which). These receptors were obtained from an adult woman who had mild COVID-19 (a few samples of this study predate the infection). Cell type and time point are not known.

This CDR3 is CASSLESSGGYGYTF. In nucleotides, the CDR3 is TGTGCCAGCAGCTTGGAGTCCTCCGGGGGTTATGGCTACACCTTC. V and J are TRBV5-5 and TRBJ1-2; D may be TRBD1 (5 bases). Trimming took off 0 bases at V and 5 bases at J, with 14 bases between the two ends. The CDR3 length is 15 residues. Germline V lookup: CDR1 SGHKS, CDR2 YYEKEE (reference sequence).

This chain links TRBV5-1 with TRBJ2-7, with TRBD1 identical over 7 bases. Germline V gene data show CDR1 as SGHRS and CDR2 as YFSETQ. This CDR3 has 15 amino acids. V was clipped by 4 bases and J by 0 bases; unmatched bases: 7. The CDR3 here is CASSLEGTASYEQYF. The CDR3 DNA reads TGCGCCAGCAGCCTAGAAGGGACAGCCTCCTACGAGCAGTACTTC.

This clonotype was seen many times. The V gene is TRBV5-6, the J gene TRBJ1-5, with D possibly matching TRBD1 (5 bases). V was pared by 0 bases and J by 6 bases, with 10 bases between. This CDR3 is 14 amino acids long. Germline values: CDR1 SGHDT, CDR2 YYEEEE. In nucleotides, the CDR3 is TGTGCCAGCAGCTTGGGGGACGCGCTTCAGCCCCAGCATTTT. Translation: CASSLGDALQPQHF. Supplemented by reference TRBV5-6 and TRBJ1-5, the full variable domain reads DAGVTQSPTHLIKTRGQQVTLRCSPKSGHDTVSWYQQALGQGPQFIFQYYEEEERQRGNFPDRFSGHQFPNYSSELNVNALLLGDSALYLCASSLGDALQPQHFGDGTRLSIL.

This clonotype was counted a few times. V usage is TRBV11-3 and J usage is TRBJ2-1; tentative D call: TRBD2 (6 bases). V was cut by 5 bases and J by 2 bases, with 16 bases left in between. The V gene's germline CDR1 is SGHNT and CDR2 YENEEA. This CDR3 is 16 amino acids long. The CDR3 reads CASSTLADITYNEQFF. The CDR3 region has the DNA TGTGCCAGCAGCACCTTAGCGGACATAACCTACAATGAGCAGTTCTTC.

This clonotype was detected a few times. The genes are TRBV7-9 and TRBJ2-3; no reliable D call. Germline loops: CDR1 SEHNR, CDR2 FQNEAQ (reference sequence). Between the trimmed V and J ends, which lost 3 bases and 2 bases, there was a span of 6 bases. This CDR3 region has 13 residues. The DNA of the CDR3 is TGTGCCAGCAGCTTCTTGGACACAGATACGCAGTATTTT. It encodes CASSFLDTDTQYF.

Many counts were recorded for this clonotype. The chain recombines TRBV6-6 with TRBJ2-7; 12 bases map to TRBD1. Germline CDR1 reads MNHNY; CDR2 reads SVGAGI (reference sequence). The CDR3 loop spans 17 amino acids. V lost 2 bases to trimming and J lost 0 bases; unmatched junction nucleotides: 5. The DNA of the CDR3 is TGTGCCAGCAGTTACCAGGGACAGGGGGCCCCCTCCTACGAGCAGTACTTC. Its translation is CASSYQGQGAPSYEQYF.

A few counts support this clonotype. In DNA, the CDR3 is TGTGCCAGCAGCCTCGGGACTAGCGGCGGTCGGGAGACCCAGTACTTC. Amino acid sequence: CASSLGTSGGRETQYF. This rearrangement joins TRBV7-6 to TRBJ2-5; TRBD2 agrees at 11 bases. Germline V gene data show CDR1 as SGHVS and CDR2 as FNYEAQ. V shed 5 bases and J 5 bases; nucleotides not matched to a gene: 10. CDR3 size: 16 residues. Drawing the rest from reference TRBV7-6 and TRBJ2-5, the complete variable domain is GAGVSQSPRYKVTKRGQDVALRCDPISGHVSLYWYRQALGQGPEFLTYFNYEAQQDKSGLPNDRFSAERPEGSISTLTIQRTEQRDSAMYRCASSLGTSGGRETQYFGPGTRLLVL.

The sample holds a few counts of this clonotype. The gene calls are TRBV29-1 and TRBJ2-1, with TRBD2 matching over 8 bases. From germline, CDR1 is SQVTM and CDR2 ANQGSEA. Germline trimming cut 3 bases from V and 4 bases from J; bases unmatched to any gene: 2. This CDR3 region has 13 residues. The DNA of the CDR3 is TGCAGCGTTGAGACTAGCGAGTACAATGAGCAGTTCTTC. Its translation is CSVETSEYNEQFF.

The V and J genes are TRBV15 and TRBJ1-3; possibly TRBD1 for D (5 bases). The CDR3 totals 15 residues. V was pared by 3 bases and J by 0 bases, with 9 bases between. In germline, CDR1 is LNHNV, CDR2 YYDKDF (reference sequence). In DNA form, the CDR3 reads TGTGCCACCAGCAGCCTGACAGACTCTGGAAACACCATATATTTT. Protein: CATSSLTDSGNTIYF.

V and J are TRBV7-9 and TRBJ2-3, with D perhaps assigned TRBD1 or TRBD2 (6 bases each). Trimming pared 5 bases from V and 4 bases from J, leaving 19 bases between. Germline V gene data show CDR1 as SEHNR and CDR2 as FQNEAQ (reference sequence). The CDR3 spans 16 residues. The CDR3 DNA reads TGTGCCAGCAGCCCGGGTCCCGGGGGCAATGCAGATACGCAGTATTTT. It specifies CASSPGPGGNADTQYF.

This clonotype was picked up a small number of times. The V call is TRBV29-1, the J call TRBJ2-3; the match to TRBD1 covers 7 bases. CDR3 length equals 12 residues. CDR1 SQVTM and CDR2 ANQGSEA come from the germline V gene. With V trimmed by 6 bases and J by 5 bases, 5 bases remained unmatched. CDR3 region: CSVVNRGDTQYF. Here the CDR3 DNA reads TGCAGCGTCGTAAACAGGGGAGATACGCAGTATTTT.

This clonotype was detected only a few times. The CDR3, as DNA: TGTGCCAGCAGTCCGCGGGACAGGGGGCTTGATGGCTACACCTTC. It is translated as CASSPRDRGLDGYTF. V gene TRBV6-1 combines with J gene TRBJ1-2; the match to TRBD1 covers 12 bases. CDR3 length: 15 amino acids. The V segment lost 5 bases and the J segment 6 bases; nucleotides outside the gene matches: 7. Germline V gives CDR1 MNHNS, CDR2 SASEGT.

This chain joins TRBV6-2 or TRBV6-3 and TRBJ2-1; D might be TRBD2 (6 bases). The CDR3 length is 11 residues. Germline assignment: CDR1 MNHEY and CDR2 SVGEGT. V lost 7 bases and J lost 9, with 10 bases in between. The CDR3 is CASKLSGEQFF. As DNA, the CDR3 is TGTGCCAGCAAACTTAGCGGTGAGCAGTTCTTC.

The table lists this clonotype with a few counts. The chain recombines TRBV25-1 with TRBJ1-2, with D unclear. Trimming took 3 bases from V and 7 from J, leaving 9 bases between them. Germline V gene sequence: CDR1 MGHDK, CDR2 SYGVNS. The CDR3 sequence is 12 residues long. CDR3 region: CASSELISGYTF. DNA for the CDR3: TGTGCCAGCAGTGAGTTGATCTCTGGCTACACCTTC.

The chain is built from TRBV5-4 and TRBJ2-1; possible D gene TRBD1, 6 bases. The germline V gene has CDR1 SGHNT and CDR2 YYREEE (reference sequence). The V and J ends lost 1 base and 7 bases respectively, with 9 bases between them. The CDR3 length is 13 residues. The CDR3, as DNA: TGTGCCAGCAGCTTGCCCAGGGGTAATGAGCAGTTCTTC. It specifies CASSLPRGNEQFF.

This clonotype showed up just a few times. CDR3 sequence: CATRGVMNTGELFF. The CDR3 coding sequence is TGTGCCACCCGGGGGGTAATGAACACCGGGGAGCTGTTTTTT. The rearrangement uses TRBV7-2 and TRBJ2-2; TRBD2 matches at 7 bases. Germline assignment: CDR1 SGHTA and CDR2 FQGNSA. V was clipped by 10 bases and J by 1 base; unmatched bases: 6. The CDR3 covers 14 residues.

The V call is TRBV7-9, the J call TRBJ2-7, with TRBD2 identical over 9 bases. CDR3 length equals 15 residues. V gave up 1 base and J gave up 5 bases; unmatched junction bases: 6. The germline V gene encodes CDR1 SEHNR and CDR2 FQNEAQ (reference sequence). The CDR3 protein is CASSLVRSGSNEQYF. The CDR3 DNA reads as TGTGCCAGCAGCTTAGTTCGTAGCGGGAGTAACGAGCAGTACTTC.

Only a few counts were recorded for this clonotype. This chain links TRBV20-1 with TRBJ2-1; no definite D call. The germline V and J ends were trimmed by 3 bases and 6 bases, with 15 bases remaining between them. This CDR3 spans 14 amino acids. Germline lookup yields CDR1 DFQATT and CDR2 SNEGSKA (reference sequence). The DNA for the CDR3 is TGCAGTGCTAGTATAGCTTTGCCTCGCAATGAGCAGTTCTTC. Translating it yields CSASIALPRNEQFF.

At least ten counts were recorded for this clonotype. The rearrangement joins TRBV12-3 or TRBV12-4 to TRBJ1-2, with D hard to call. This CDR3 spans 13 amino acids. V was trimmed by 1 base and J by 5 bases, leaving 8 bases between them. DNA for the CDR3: TGTGCCAGCAGTTTAGAGGGTTGGTATGGCTACACCTTC. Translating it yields CASSLEGWYGYTF.

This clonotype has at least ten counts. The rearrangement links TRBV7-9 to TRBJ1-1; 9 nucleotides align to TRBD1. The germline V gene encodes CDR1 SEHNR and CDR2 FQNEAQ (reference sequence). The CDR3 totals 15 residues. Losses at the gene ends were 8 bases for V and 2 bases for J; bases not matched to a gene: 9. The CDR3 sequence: CASALRGQGNTEAFF. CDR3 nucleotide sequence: TGTGCCAGCGCTCTGAGGGGACAGGGCAACACTGAAGCTTTCTTT.

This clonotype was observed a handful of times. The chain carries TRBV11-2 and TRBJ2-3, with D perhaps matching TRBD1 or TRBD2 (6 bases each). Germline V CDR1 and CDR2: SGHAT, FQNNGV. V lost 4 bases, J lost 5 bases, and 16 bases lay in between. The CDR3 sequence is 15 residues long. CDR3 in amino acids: CASSYVRGLQDTQYF. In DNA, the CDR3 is TGTGCCAGCAGCTATGTTCGGGGGCTTCAAGATACGCAGTATTTT.

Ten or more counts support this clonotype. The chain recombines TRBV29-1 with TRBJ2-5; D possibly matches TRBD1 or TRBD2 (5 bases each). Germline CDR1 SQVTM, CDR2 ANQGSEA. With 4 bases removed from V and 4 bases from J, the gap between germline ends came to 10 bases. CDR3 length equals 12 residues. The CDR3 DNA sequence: TGCAGCGTTGGGGACCGTAGAGAGACCCAGTACTTC. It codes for CSVGDRRETQYF.

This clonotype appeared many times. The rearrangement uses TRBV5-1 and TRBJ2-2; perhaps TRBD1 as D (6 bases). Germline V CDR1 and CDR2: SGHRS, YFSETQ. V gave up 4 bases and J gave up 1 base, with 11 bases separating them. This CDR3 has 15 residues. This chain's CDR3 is CASSLSGQNTGELFF. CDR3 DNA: TGCGCCAGCAGCCTATCGGGACAGAACACCGGGGAGCTGTTTTTT.

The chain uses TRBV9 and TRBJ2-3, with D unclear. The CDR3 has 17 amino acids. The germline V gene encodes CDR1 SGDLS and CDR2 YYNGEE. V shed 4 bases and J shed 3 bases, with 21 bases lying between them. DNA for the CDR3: TGTGCCAGCAGCCCTCGACTCCTTGGAATGAAAACAGATACGCAGTATTTT. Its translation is CASSPRLLGMKTDTQYF.

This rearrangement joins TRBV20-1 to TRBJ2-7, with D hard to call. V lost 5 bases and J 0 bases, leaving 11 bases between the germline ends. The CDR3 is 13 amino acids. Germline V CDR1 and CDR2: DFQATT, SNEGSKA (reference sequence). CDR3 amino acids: CSAPKASSYEQYF. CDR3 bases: TGCAGTGCTCCAAAGGCGTCCTCCTACGAGCAGTACTTC.

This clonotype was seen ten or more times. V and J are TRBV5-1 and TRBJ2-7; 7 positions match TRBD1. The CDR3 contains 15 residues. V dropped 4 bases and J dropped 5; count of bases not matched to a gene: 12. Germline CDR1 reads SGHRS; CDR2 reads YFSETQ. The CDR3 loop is CASSAPPGQLNEQYF. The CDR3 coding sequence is TGCGCCAGCAGCGCTCCTCCGGGACAGTTGAACGAGCAGTACTTC.

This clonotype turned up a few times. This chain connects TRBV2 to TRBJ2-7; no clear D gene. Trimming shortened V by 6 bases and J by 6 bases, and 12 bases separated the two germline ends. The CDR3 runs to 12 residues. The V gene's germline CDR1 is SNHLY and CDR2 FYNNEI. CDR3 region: CASRLQNAEQYF. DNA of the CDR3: TGTGCCAGCAGATTACAGAATGCCGAGCAGTACTTC. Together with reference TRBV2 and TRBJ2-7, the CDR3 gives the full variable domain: EPEVTQTPSHQVTQMGQEVILRCVPISNHLYFYWYRQILGQKVEFLVSFYNNEISEKSEIFDDQFSVERPDGSNFTLKIRSTKLEDSAMYFCASRLQNAEQYFGPGTRLTVT.